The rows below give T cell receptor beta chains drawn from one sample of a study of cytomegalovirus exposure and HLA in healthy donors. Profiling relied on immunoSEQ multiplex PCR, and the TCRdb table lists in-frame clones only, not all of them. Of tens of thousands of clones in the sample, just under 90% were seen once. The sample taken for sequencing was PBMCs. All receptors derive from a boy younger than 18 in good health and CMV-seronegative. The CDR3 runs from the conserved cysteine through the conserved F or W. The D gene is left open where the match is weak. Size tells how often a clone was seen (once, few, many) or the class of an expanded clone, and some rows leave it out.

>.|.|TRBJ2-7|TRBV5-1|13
CASSLVTGYEQYF
TGCGCCAGCAGCTTGGTAACAGGCTACGAGCAGTACTTC
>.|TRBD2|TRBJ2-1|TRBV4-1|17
CASSQGLRAGGNNEQFF
TGCGCCAGCAGCCAAGGGCTCCGAGCGGGGGGCAACAATGAGCAGTTCTTC
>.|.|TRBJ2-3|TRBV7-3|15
CASSLRGSRTDTQYF
TGTGCCAGCAGCTTAAGGGGCAGCAGAACAGATACGCAGTATTTT
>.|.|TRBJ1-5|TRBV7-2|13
CASSLRVSQPQHF
TGTGCCAGCAGTCTCAGGGTTTCCCAGCCCCAGCATTTT
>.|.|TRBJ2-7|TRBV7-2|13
CASSLASSREQYF
TGTGCCAGTAGCTTAGCGAGTAGCCGCGAGCAGTACTTC
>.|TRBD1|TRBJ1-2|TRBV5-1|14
CASSLDRGDYGYTF
TGCGCCAGCAGCTTGGACAGGGGGGACTATGGCTACACCTTC
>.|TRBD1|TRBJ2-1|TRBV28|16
CASSWTGDNYYNEQFF
TGTGCCAGCAGTTGGACAGGGGACAACTATTACAATGAGCAGTTCTTC
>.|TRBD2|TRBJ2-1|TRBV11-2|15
CASREAGGTYNEQFF
TGTGCCTCGCGGGAAGCGGGGGGTACCTACAATGAGCAGTTCTTC
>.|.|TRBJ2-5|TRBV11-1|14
CASSVNSGQETQYF
TGTGCCAGCAGCGTAAATTCGGGGCAAGAGACCCAGTACTTC
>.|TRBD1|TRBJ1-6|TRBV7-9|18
CASSLGTGGAGYNSPLHF
TGTGCCAGCAGCTTAGGGACAGGGGGCGCGGGGTATAATTCACCCCTCCACTTT
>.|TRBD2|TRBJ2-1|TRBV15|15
CATSILAGGMDEQFF
TGTGCCACCAGCATACTAGCGGGTGGGATGGATGAGCAGTTCTTC
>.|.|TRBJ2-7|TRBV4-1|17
CASSQGLPTGRSYEQYF
TGCGCCAGCAGCCAGGGGCTTCCGACAGGGAGGTCCTACGAGCAGTACTTC
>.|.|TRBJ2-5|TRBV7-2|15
CASSLGPRGAETQYF
TGTGCCAGCAGCTTGGGGCCCCGGGGGGCGGAGACCCAGTACTTC
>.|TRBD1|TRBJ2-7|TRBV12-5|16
CASGLVLRDRGYEQYF
TGTGCTAGTGGTTTGGTCCTAAGGGACAGGGGCTACGAGCAGTACTTC
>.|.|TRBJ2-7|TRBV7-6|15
CASSLAMGGLYEQYF
TGTGCCAGCAGCTTAGCCATGGGGGGGCTGTACGAGCAGTACTTC
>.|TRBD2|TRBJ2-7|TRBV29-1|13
CSVTGGPRGEQYF
TGCAGCGTGACGGGGGGGCCTAGGGGCGAGCAGTACTTC
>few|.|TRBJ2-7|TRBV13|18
CASSLAGVGSTGSYEQYF
TGTGCCAGCAGCTTAGCGGGGGTCGGGTCAACGGGATCCTACGAGCAGTACTTC
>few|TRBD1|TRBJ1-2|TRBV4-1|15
CASSHDNRGNYGYTF
TGCGCCAGCAGCCATGATAACAGGGGTAACTATGGCTACACCTTC
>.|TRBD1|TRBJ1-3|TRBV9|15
CASSATGGGGNTIYF
TGTGCCAGCAGCGCTACAGGGGGCGGTGGAAACACCATATATTTT
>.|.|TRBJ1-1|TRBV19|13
CASSIEGNTEAFF
TGTGCCAGTAGTATTGAGGGGAACACTGAAGCTTTCTTT
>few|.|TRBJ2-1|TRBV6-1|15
CASSEFGHRPNEQFF
TGTGCCAGCAGTGAATTTGGACACAGGCCAAATGAGCAGTTCTTC
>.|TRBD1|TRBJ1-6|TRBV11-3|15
CASSLKWDRGSPLHF
TGTGCCAGTAGCCTAAAATGGGACAGGGGTTCACCCCTCCACTTT
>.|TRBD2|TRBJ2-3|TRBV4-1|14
CASSQDETSGGLYF
TGCGCCAGCAGCCAAGATGAAACTAGCGGGGGATTGTATTTT
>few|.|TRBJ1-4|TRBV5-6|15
CASSFYGDAGRGLFF
TGTGCCAGCAGCTTCTATGGAGACGCTGGCCGTGGACTGTTTTTT
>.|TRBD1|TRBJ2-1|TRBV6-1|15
CASSKQGAVFNEQFF
TGTGCCAGCAGTAAACAGGGGGCTGTTTTTAATGAGCAGTTCTTC
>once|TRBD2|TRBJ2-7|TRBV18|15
CASSSTSGGGYEQYF
TGTGCCAGCTCATCTACTAGCGGGGGTGGCTACGAGCAGTACTTC
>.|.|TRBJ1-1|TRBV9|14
CASTPTRVGTEAFF
TGTGCCAGCACCCCTACGCGGGTGGGGACTGAAGCTTTCTTT